These 22 T cell receptor beta chains were all obtained from the same sample, sequenced in a study of cytomegalovirus exposure and HLA in healthy donors (dated by TCRdb to between 2016 and 2019). Library construction relied on the immunoSEQ multiplex PCR assay. For the multiplex PCR, a mixture combining 60 forward primers for TCR Vbeta segments and 13 reverse primers for TCR Jbeta segments was used. TCRdb re-hosts the immuneACCESS table, in-frame sequences only. Its copies lack some clones; in the studies checked, an unresolved V gene accounts for under half of them, and the cause for the rest is not known. The sample profile shows some 78,000 clones; over 70% of them were found once. Roughly a quarter of the sample is in the top ten clones. The sequenced sample consisted of PBMCs. The origin of the receptors is a woman between 45 and 60 years old in good health and CMV-seropositive.

J is TRBJ1-5 and V is TRBV6-1; 9 nucleotides line up with TRBD1. CDR3 size: 15 residues. Germline CDR1 reads MNHNS; CDR2 reads SASEGT. Trimming at V came to 4 bases and at J to 3 bases, leaving 4 bases not matched to a gene. The CDR3: CASSVGQGSNQPQHF. The CDR3 nucleotides are TGTGCCAGCAGTGTAGGACAGGGGTCCAATCAGCCCCAGCATTTT.

The sample holds one count of this clone. This chain uses TRBV29-1 with TRBJ1-1; possible D gene TRBD1, 5 bases. With 4 bases removed from V and 2 bases from J, the gap between germline ends came to 17 bases. This CDR3 contains 15 residues. CDR1 and CDR2 from the germline V gene are SQVTM and ANQGSEA. CDR3 DNA: TGCAGCGTTGGGGGAAGGGCGACAGTTAACACTGAAGCTTTCTTT. Protein sequence: CSVGGRATVNTEAFF. The full variable domain, with the rest looked up from reference TRBV29-1 and TRBJ1-1, is SAVISQKPSRDICQRGTSLTIQCQVDSQVTMMFWYRQQPGQSLTLIATANQGSEATYESGFVIDKFPISRPNLTFSTLTVSNMSPEDSSIYLCSVGGRATVNTEAFFGQGTRLTVV.

The chain joins TRBV30 to TRBJ1-4, with no clear D. Germline-derived CDR1 and CDR2 are GTSNPN and SVGIG (reference sequence). Trimming removed 4 bases from V and 4 bases from J, with 13 bases in between. The CDR3 has 14 amino acids. In nucleotides, the CDR3 is TGTGCCTGGAATTTTCGGGAAATTAATGAAAAACTGTTTTTT. This gives the protein CAWNFREINEKLFF.

This clone was seen just once. The V gene is TRBV6-1, the J gene TRBJ1-5; the D gene is possibly TRBD1 (5 bases). Trimming took 6 bases from V and 0 from J, leaving 12 bases between them. Germline CDR1 is MNHNS and CDR2 is SASEGT. The CDR3 is 15 amino acids. The CDR3 DNA reads as TGTGCCAGCAGCGGGACTTCGAATAGCAATCAGCCCCAGCATTTT. Translating it yields CASSGTSNSNQPQHF.

V and J are TRBV5-4 and TRBJ2-7, with TRBD2 identical over 11 bases. Germline CDR1 SGHNT, CDR2 YYREEE (reference sequence). V dropped 4 bases and J dropped 0; count of bases not matched to a gene: 12. CDR3 length: 18 amino acids. CDR3 amino acids: CASSKYGLAGTTSYEQYF. CDR3 nucleotide sequence: TGTGCCAGCAGCAAATACGGACTAGCGGGTACTACCTCCTACGAGCAGTACTTC.

CDR3 sequence reads: CASSSSFETRLTDTQYF. The CDR3, as DNA: TGTGCCAGCAGCTCCTCTTTCGAAACCCGACTCACAGATACGCAGTATTTT. The rearrangement links TRBV7-9 to TRBJ2-3; the D is unclear. The germline gives CDR1 SEHNR, CDR2 FQNEAQ (reference sequence). With 4 bases removed from V and 2 bases from J, the gap between germline ends came to 19 bases. The length of the CDR3 is 17 residues. Full variable domain (remainder filled in from reference TRBV7-9 and TRBJ2-3): DTGVSQNPRHKITKRGQNVTFRCDPISEHNRLYWYRQTLGQGPEFLTYFQNEAQLEKSRLLSDRFSAERPKGSFSTLEIQRTEQGDSAMYLCASSSSFETRLTDTQYFGPGTRLTVL.

The chain recombines TRBV12-5 with TRBJ2-5; D is possibly TRBD2 (6 bases). CDR3 size: 14 residues. Germline loops: CDR1 LGHNT, CDR2 FRNRAP. V lost 6 bases and J 4 bases, leaving 15 bases between the germline ends. The CDR3, as DNA: TGTGCTAGTGGCCCGACTAGACCCCCAGAGACCCAGTACTTC. It translates to CASGPTRPPETQYF.

A few counts support this clone. V and J are TRBV11-2 and TRBJ2-1; a possible D gene is TRBD1 (5 bases). Deletions cut 1 base from V and 5 bases from J, with 6 bases between. The CDR3 extends over 13 amino acids. Germline V gene lookup returns CDR1 SGHAT and CDR2 FQNNGV. CDR3 bases: TGTGCCAGCAGCTTAGGACAGCACAATGAGCAGTTCTTC. Its protein is CASSLGQHNEQFF.

On this clone: Additional DNA sequences in this sample encode the identical CDR3. The CDR3 is CASSLGPGLNTEAFF. The CDR3 bases are TGCGCCAGCAGCTTAGGACCAGGACTTAACACTGAAGCTTTCTTT. The chain joins TRBV5-1 to TRBJ1-1, with D unresolved. Trimming pared 2 bases from V and 2 bases from J, leaving 13 bases between. The CDR3 is 15 residues long. Germline lookup yields CDR1 SGHRS and CDR2 YFSETQ.

This chain joins TRBV5-1 and TRBJ2-3; 12 nucleotides agree with TRBD2. Germline loops: CDR1 SGHRS, CDR2 YFSETQ. The length of the CDR3 is 16 residues. V shed 3 bases, J shed 2 bases, and the junction held 4 bases outside the gene matches. CDR3 sequence: CASSSGLAGYTDTQYF. As DNA, the CDR3 is TGCGCCAGCAGCTCCGGACTAGCGGGGTACACAGATACGCAGTATTTT.

This chain joins TRBV11-2 and TRBJ2-2, with 8 bases matching TRBD1. Per germline, CDR1 SGHAT and CDR2 FQNNGV. The V and J ends lost 8 bases and 4 bases, in that order; junction bases with no gene match: 15. The CDR3 is 17 amino acids. CDR3 loop: CASDLGQGSISTGELFF. CDR3 DNA sequence: TGTGCCAGCGATCTCGGACAGGGTTCAATTAGCACCGGGGAGCTGTTTTTT.

V usage is TRBV7-9 and J usage is TRBJ1-1, with TRBD1 as a possible D gene (5 bases). With 7 bases removed from V and 1 base from J, the gap between germline ends came to 13 bases. The CDR3 is made up of 14 amino acids. Germline V CDR1 and CDR2: SEHNR, FQNEAQ (reference sequence). CDR3 nucleotide sequence: TGTGCCAGCATGGTGTCGACAGAGAACACTGAAGCTTTCTTT. Amino acid sequence: CASMVSTENTEAFF. The variable domain in full, with the rest retrieved from reference TRBV7-9 and TRBJ1-1, is DTGVSQNPRHKITKRGQNVTFRCDPISEHNRLYWYRQTLGQGPEFLTYFQNEAQLEKSRLLSDRFSAERPKGSFSTLEIQRTEQGDSAMYLCASMVSTENTEAFFGQGTRLTVV.

This sequence joins TRBV2 and TRBJ2-3; the D gene is possibly TRBD1 (6 bases). The CDR3 has 15 amino acids. Between the trimmed V and J ends, which lost 6 bases and 2 bases, there was a span of 15 bases. Germline assignment: CDR1 SNHLY and CDR2 FYNNEI. The CDR3 protein is CASRERTGSTDTQYF. In DNA, the CDR3 is TGTGCCAGCAGAGAAAGAACAGGGTCCACAGATACGCAGTATTTT. Variable domain in full (rest from reference TRBV2 and TRBJ2-3): EPEVTQTPSHQVTQMGQEVILRCVPISNHLYFYWYRQILGQKVEFLVSFYNNEISEKSEIFDDQFSVERPDGSNFTLKIRSTKLEDSAMYFCASRERTGSTDTQYFGPGTRLTVL.

The chain's CDR3 is CASSALAGGPDTQYF. CDR3 nucleotides: TGTGCCAGCAGTGCCCTAGCGGGGGGGCCAGATACGCAGTATTTT. The chain combines TRBV6-5 with TRBJ2-3; the match to TRBD2 covers 12 bases. The CDR3 loop spans 15 amino acids. V shed 5 bases, J shed 4 bases, and the junction held 4 bases outside the gene matches. Germline-derived CDR1 and CDR2 are MNHEY and SVGAGI.

V usage is TRBV13 and J usage is TRBJ2-1, with 9 nucleotides matching TRBD1. CDR1 PRHDT and CDR2 FYEKMQ come from the germline V gene (reference sequence). The CDR3 has 17 amino acids. V was pared by 5 bases and J by 7 bases, with 15 bases of the junction left unmatched. The CDR3 spells CASSPSPTGGSGNEQFF. The CDR3 coding sequence is TGTGCCAGCAGCCCCAGCCCTACAGGGGGCAGTGGAAATGAGCAGTTCTTC.

V is TRBV5-4 and J is TRBJ1-2; TRBD1 matches 8 bases. The germline CDR1 and CDR2 sequences are SGHNT and YYREEE (reference sequence). CDR3 size: 15 residues. Trimming at V came to 4 bases and at J to 5 bases, leaving 10 bases not matched to a gene. The CDR3 loop reads CASSQTQGEGYGYTF. The CDR3 DNA sequence: TGTGCCAGCAGCCAAACACAGGGGGAAGGGTATGGCTACACCTTC. Full variable domain (rest looked up from reference TRBV5-4 and TRBJ1-2): ETGVTQSPTHLIKTRGQQVTLRCSSQSGHNTVSWYQQALGQGPQFIFQYYREEENGRGNFPPRFSGLQFPNYSSELNVNALELDDSALYLCASSQTQGEGYGYTFGSGTRLTVV.

The gene calls are TRBV10-2 and TRBJ2-2, with 9 positions matching TRBD1. Germline CDR1 reads WSHSY; CDR2 reads SAAADI. The CDR3 sequence is 15 residues long. V lost 8 bases and J lost 4; bases outside the gene matches: 8. The chain's CDR3 is CASGPGTGTTGELFF. The CDR3 DNA reads as TGCGCCAGCGGGCCCGGGACAGGGACCACCGGGGAGCTGTTTTTT.

This rearrangement joins TRBV19 to TRBJ1-1; D possibly corresponds to TRBD1 (6 bases). V was cut by 3 bases and J by 10 bases, with 15 bases left in between. This CDR3 region has 13 residues. Germline CDR1 and CDR2: LNHDA and SQIVND (reference sequence). The CDR3 reads CASSMGTGRVAFF. The CDR3 region has the DNA TGTGCCAGTAGTATGGGTACAGGGAGGGTAGCTTTCTTT. Drawing the rest from reference TRBV19 and TRBJ1-1, the complete variable domain is DGGITQSPKYLFRKEGQNVTLSCEQNLNHDAMYWYRQDPGQGLRLIYYSQIVNDFQKGDIAEGYSVSREKKESFPLTVTSAQKNPTAFYLCASSMGTGRVAFFGQGTRLTVV.

The rearrangement uses TRBV11-3 and TRBJ2-2; 10 bases match TRBD1. V trimming: 3 bases; J trimming: 0 bases; junction bases outside the gene matches: 1. CDR3 size: 16 residues. Germline V gene lookup returns CDR1 SGHNT and CDR2 YENEEA. The CDR3 reads CASSFDRGPNTGELFF. CDR3 bases: TGTGCCAGCAGCTTCGACAGGGGGCCGAACACCGGGGAGCTGTTTTTT.

The V and J genes are TRBV6-1 and TRBJ2-2, with 9 bases matching TRBD1. The CDR3 runs to 14 residues. V lost 7 bases and J lost 8; bases outside the gene matches: 8. Germline values: CDR1 MNHNS, CDR2 SASEGT. Here the CDR3 reads CASTWDRDSGELFF. CDR3 coding DNA: TGTGCCAGCACCTGGGACAGGGATTCAGGGGAGCTGTTTTTT.

The J gene is TRBJ1-6, the V gene TRBV10-2; D gene ambiguous. The germline gives CDR1 WSHSY, CDR2 SAAADI. The CDR3 runs 15 residues. Trimming took off 7 bases at V and 4 bases at J, with 14 bases between the two ends. For the CDR3, the DNA is TGCGCCAGCAAAGCCACCCCGGGATATAATTCACCCCTCCACTTT. Encoded protein: CASKATPGYNSPLHF.

The V gene is TRBV30, the J gene TRBJ1-5; D gene ambiguous. Germline V CDR1 and CDR2: GTSNPN, SVGIG (reference sequence). The ends were cut back, 2 bases at V and 5 bases at J, with 10 bases in the middle. The CDR3 is made up of 13 amino acids. The CDR3 coding sequence is TGTGCCTGGAGTCCGGGTAACGATCAGCCCCAGCATTTT. Translation: CAWSPGNDQPQHF.